This passage covers 11 T cell receptor beta chains from one sample sequenced in a study of regulatory T cells in long-lasting Graves disease. Time point defined: newly diagnosed GD, antithyroid drugs for less than 3 months. From RNA extracted from PBMCs, the TCR library was made. Construction of the TCR beta libraries employed iRepertoire HTBI primers in conjunction with Arm-PCR of CDR3 regions. TCRdb called the multiplex PCR reads again in MiXCR, with one record for every CDR3 protein. The repertoire has 350,000 to 450,000 distinct CDR3 sequences, about 16% of them found once; the top ten carry 16%. These data were also filed under a second study, of T cells in Graves' hyperthyroidism and ophthalmopathy.

The sample in question was peripheral blood mononuclear cells (PBMCs), obtained at new diagnosis, from a patient treated with antithyroid drugs. The receptors come from a woman aged 25-40 years with Graves disease.

This clonotype has just a few counts. The chain uses TRBV11-2 and TRBJ2-3, with TRBD2 identical over 11 bases. V was pared by 5 bases and J by 0 bases, with 4 bases of the junction left unmatched. Germline V gene lookup returns CDR1 SGHAT and CDR2 FQNNGV. CDR3 length: 16 amino acids. The CDR3 DNA follows: TGTGCCAGCAGCCGACTAGCGGGATGGAGCACAGATACGCAGTATTTT. Encoded protein: CASSRLAGWSTDTQYF.

The chain combines TRBV6-1 with TRBJ2-7; 14 bases agree with TRBD2. The junction had 5 bases not matched to a gene; V was cut back by 7 bases and J by 3 bases. CDR1 and CDR2 from the germline V gene are MNHNS and SASEGT. The CDR3 has 15 amino acids. DNA of the CDR3: TGTGCCAGCACTCCCGGGACTAGCGGGAGCTACGAGCAGTACTTC. Its translation: CASTPGTSGSYEQYF.

This clonotype has ten or more counts. This chain connects TRBV6-1 to TRBJ2-1; 11 bases map to TRBD2. CDR3 length: 16 residues. The germline V gene has CDR1 MNHNS and CDR2 SASEGT. J lost 0 bases, V lost 6 bases, and 4 bases had no gene match. The DNA for the CDR3 is TGTGCCAGCAGGGGAACTAGCGGGAGCTCCTACAATGAGCAGTTCTTC. Translating gives CASRGTSGSSYNEQFF.

Ten or more counts support this clonotype. Sequence at one end of the junction differs from germline and may be a read error. This chain links TRBV3-1 with TRBJ2-1; no reliable D call. This CDR3 spans 12 amino acids. From germline, CDR1 is LGHDT and CDR2 YNNKEL (reference sequence). This CDR3 reads CASSQGNLKAIF. The CDR3 DNA is TGTGCCAGCAGCCAAGGAAACCTAAAAGCGATCTTC.

Only a few counts were recorded for this clonotype. The V and J genes are TRBV27 and TRBJ1-3; no definite D call. This CDR3 has 16 residues. Trimming removed 6 bases from V and 4 bases from J, with 19 bases in between. Germline values: CDR1 MNHEY, CDR2 SMNVEV (reference sequence). CDR3 amino acids: CASRPSGVFSGNTIYF. CDR3 DNA: TGTGCCAGCAGACCAAGTGGGGTGTTTTCCGGAAACACCATATATTTT.

There are many counts of this clonotype. The rearrangement links TRBV11-2 to TRBJ2-7; 12 nucleotides agree with TRBD2. The germline V gene has CDR1 SGHAT and CDR2 FQNNGV. V lost 5 bases, J lost 4 bases, and 3 bases stayed unmatched. The CDR3 spans 14 residues. The CDR3 spells CASSLAGGPYEQYF. CDR3 coding DNA: TGTGCCAGCAGCCTAGCGGGAGGGCCTTACGAGCAGTACTTC.

This clonotype came up many times. The J gene is TRBJ2-1, the V gene TRBV4-1, with D hard to call. CDR3 length: 12 residues. CDR1 and CDR2 from the germline V gene are MGHRA and YSYEKL. The germline V and J ends were trimmed by 0 bases and 9 bases, with 6 bases remaining between them. The CDR3 sequence: CASSQDAIEQFF. CDR3 nucleotide sequence: TGCGCCAGCAGCCAAGATGCAATTGAGCAGTTCTTC.

The rearrangement links TRBV5-1 to TRBJ1-4, with D possibly matching TRBD1 (6 bases). CDR3 length: 14 amino acids. The V end was cut by 7 bases, the J end by 7 bases, with 17 bases between. Germline CDR1 reads SGHRS; CDR2 reads YFSETQ. CDR3 DNA sequence: TGCGCCAGCGCCCTTCAACAGGGAAGTGAAAAACTGTTTTTT. Protein: CASALQQGSEKLFF.

This clonotype was seen many times. The chain couples TRBV6-2 or TRBV6-3 to TRBJ2-4; D unclear. This CDR3 has 14 amino acids. The V gene lost 2 bases and the J gene lost 0 bases, with 5 bases spanning the gap. The V gene's germline CDR1 is MNHEY and CDR2 SVGEGT. In DNA, the CDR3 is TGTGCCAGCAGTTACACGATAGCCAAAAACATTCAGTACTTC. This codes for CASSYTIAKNIQYF.

This clonotype has just one count. The chain joins TRBV7-9 to TRBJ2-1, with a possible D match to TRBD2 (5 bases). Germline V gene lookup returns CDR1 SEHNR and CDR2 FQNEAQ (reference sequence). CDR3 size: 16 residues. Trimming cost V 4 bases and J 7 bases, with 20 bases left between them. CDR3: CASSSPFRGLSNEQFF. The CDR3 coding sequence is TGTGCCAGCAGCTCCCCCTTCCGAGGGTTGTCTAATGAGCAGTTCTTC.

There are many counts of this clonotype. One junction end does not reproduce the germline sequence, and a read error may be involved. This chain joins TRBV24-1 and TRBJ2-7; possibly TRBD1 for D (6 bases). CDR3 size: 12 residues. Per the germline V gene, CDR1 is KGHDR and CDR2 is SFDVKD. CDR3 amino acids: CATSDRNYEQYF. CDR3 nucleotide sequence: TGTGCCACTAGTGACAGGAACTACGAGCAGTACTTC.